A selection of T cell receptor beta chains follows, all from one sample in a study of cytotoxic CD8 clonotypes in ibrutinib-treated CLL. Profiled with immunoSEQ multiplex PCR; TCRdb holds only in-frame clones, not every one. The sample records 52,000 or so clones, approximately 82% being singletons. The input for sequencing was PBMCs, taken after 24 months of ibrutinib treatment. These receptors were collected from a human donor with chronic lymphocytic leukemia. Each CDR3 is given with its conserved first and last residue. Fields, in order: J gene, V gene, D gene, clone size, CDR3 DNA, CDR3 protein. The D gene is left open where the match is weak. The size field is filled for only some rows; it gives once, few, many or a size class.

>TRBJ2-7|TRBV29-1|-|once
TGCAGCGTCCGGACAAGCCTCTCCTACGAGCAGTACTTC
CSVRTSLSYEQYF
>TRBJ2-2|TRBV9|-|-
TGTGCCAGCAGCTCCCGACAGGCGACGAACACCGGGGAGCTGTTTTTT
CASSSRQATNTGELFF
>TRBJ1-5|TRBV27|TRBD1|-
TGTGCCAGCAGTTTAGGCACAGGGGGCAATCAGCCCCAGCATTTT
CASSLGTGGNQPQHF
>TRBJ2-1|TRBV28|-|-
TGTGCCAGCAGTTCCTTAATAAGCTCCTACAATGAGCAGTTCTTC
CASSSLISSYNEQFF
>TRBJ1-1|TRBV5-4|-|-
TGTGCCAGCAGCTTGGATCCGGGGCCCCAGAACACTGAAGCTTTCTTT
CASSLDPGPQNTEAFF
>TRBJ2-4|TRBV9|TRBD1|-
TGTGCCAGCAGCGTACAGGGGGAAAACATTCAGTACTTC
CASSVQGENIQYF
>TRBJ2-3|TRBV6-5|-|-
TGTGCCAGCAGCCACGGGGGTACGCAGTATTTT
CASSHGGTQYF
>TRBJ2-7|TRBV5-1|-|-
TGCGCCAGCAGCTTGGGGCCGGGACAAACCTACGAGCAGTACTTC
CASSLGPGQTYEQYF
>TRBJ2-7|TRBV5-6|TRBD2|-
TGTGCCAGCAGCTTGGCCGGCGGGAGTCCTTCAATCGAGCAGTACTTC
CASSLAGGSPSIEQYF
>TRBJ2-3|TRBV19|TRBD2|-
TGTGCCAGTAGCGATCCCCGAGGGACTAGCGGGAGTAAGACAGATACGCAGTATTTT
CASSDPRGTSGSKTDTQYF
>TRBJ2-4|TRBV7-9|-|once
TGTGCCAGCAGCTCGCTAGCTCGGGACATTCAGTACTTC
CASSSLARDIQYF
>TRBJ2-2|TRBV9|TRBD2|once
TGTGCCAGCAGCAACCGACTAGCGGGAGAGGGCGGGGAGCTGTTTTTT
CASSNRLAGEGGELFF
>TRBJ1-1|TRBV5-1|TRBD1|-
TGCGCCAGCAGCTTGAGGGGACAGGGGCGTCTCTGGGCTTTCTTT
CASSLRGQGRLWAFF
>TRBJ1-2|TRBV2|TRBD1|-
TGTGCCAGCGCAGGGGGGGGCCCCTATGGCTACACCTTC
CASAGGGPYGYTF
>TRBJ1-3|TRBV30|-|-
TGTGCCTGGAGTGTATACGGGGGATCATCTGGAAACACCATATATTTT
CAWSVYGGSSGNTIYF
>TRBJ2-2|TRBV11-1|-|-
TGTGCCAGTATTCGGGGGGCCGGCGGGGAGCTGTTTTTT
CASIRGAGGELFF